The 17 T cell receptor beta chains presented below share a single source sample, sequenced in a study of cytomegalovirus exposure and HLA in healthy donors. PCR primers comprised 60 Vbeta and 13 Jbeta primers. Profiled with immunoSEQ multiplex PCR; TCRdb holds only in-frame clones, not every one. The sample has over 150,000 clones, about four fifths seen once. The sequenced material came from PBMCs. Source of these receptors: a male donor in good health and CMV-seronegative.

This clone was recorded a few times. At the DNA level, this CDR3 is encoded by other sequences in the same sample as well. The chain recombines TRBV6-1 with TRBJ2-7; D unresolved. This CDR3 region has 11 residues. V was shortened by 3 bases and J by 2 bases, with 2 bases between the two germline ends. Germline loops: CDR1 MNHNS, CDR2 SASEGT. The CDR3 loop is CASSDTYEQYF. CDR3 sequence (DNA): TGTGCCAGCAGTGACACCTACGAGCAGTACTTC.

The CDR3 DNA is TGCGCCAGCAGCTTGGTACAGGGTGGTAACACCGGGGAGCTGTTTTTT. It is translated as CASSLVQGGNTGELFF. This chain joins TRBV5-1 and TRBJ2-2; TRBD1 is a possible D gene (6 bases). CDR3 length: 16 amino acids. CDR1 and CDR2 from the germline V gene are SGHRS and YFSETQ. The V end lost 0 bases, the J end lost 2 bases, and 11 bases lay between the germline ends.

This clone was detected only a few times. The chain has TRBV30 and TRBJ1-6, with 9 bases matching TRBD1. This CDR3 is 15 amino acids long. J gave up 5 bases and V 3 bases, and 5 bases lay outside the gene matches. The V gene's germline CDR1 is GTSNPN and CDR2 SVGIG (reference sequence). The CDR3 region has the DNA TGTGCCTGGAGACTCCGGGACAGGGATAATTCACCCCTCCACTTT. Its translation is CAWRLRDRDNSPLHF. The variable domain in full, with the rest retrieved from reference TRBV30 and TRBJ1-6, is SQTIHQWPATLVQPVGSPLSLECTVEGTSNPNLYWYRQAAGRGLQLLFYSVGIGQISSEVPQNLSASRPQDRQFILSSKKLLLSDSGFYLCAWRLRDRDNSPLHFGNGTRLTVT.

This sequence joins TRBV29-1 and TRBJ2-1; D not resolved. Trimming left V 2 bases short and J 8 bases short, with 13 bases between. CDR3 length equals 13 residues. Germline V gene data show CDR1 as SQVTM and CDR2 as ANQGSEA. The CDR3 sequence: CSVERVPRDEQFF. CDR3 coding DNA: TGCAGCGTTGAACGGGTTCCCCGGGATGAGCAGTTCTTC.

Only one count was recorded for this clone. The rearrangement uses TRBV6-6 and TRBJ1-6, with TRBD1 matching 9 bases. Germline loops: CDR1 MNHNY, CDR2 SVGAGI (reference sequence). CDR3 size: 16 residues. Losses at the gene ends were 5 bases for V and 8 bases for J; bases not matched to a gene: 10. The CDR3 region is CASSPWTGVGYSPLHF. In DNA form, the CDR3 reads TGTGCCAGCAGTCCCTGGACAGGGGTGGGTTATTCACCCCTCCACTTT.

The chain links TRBV5-4 to TRBJ2-7, with D tentatively TRBD1 (6 bases). The germline V gene has CDR1 SGHNT and CDR2 YYREEE (reference sequence). The ends were cut back, 2 bases at V and 5 bases at J, with 14 bases in the middle. The CDR3 contains 14 residues. The CDR3 region has the DNA TGTGCCAGCAGCTTAGGGCAGGGGACGAACGAGCAGTACTTC. This sequence encodes CASSLGQGTNEQYF.

The genes are TRBV16 and TRBJ2-7; 12 bases align to TRBD1. Germline loops: CDR1 KGHSY, CDR2 FQNENV. The CDR3 runs to 16 residues. The V gene end was trimmed by 4 bases and the J gene end by 1 base; junction bases not matched to a gene: 5. The DNA of the CDR3 is TGTGCCAGCAGCCCAGGGACAGGGGGCGCATCCTACGAGCAGTACTTC. This sequence encodes CASSPGTGGASYEQYF.

The chain recombines TRBV30 with TRBJ1-5; D remains unclear. The germline CDR1 and CDR2 sequences are GTSNPN and SVGIG (reference sequence). Between the trimmed V and J ends, which lost 0 bases and 7 bases, there was a span of 10 bases. The CDR3 is 13 amino acids. CDR3 loop: CAWSVSLGQPQHF. CDR3 nucleotides: TGTGCCTGGAGTGTCTCCCTGGGCCAGCCCCAGCATTTT.

The V call is TRBV6-5, the J call TRBJ2-5; D unresolved. The CDR3 consists of 13 residues. Deletions cut 4 bases from V and 11 bases from J, with 17 bases between. Per the germline V gene, CDR1 is MNHEY and CDR2 is SVGAGI. The CDR3 bases are TGTGCCAGCAGTTTCCAAGCCTACGAGGAGCAGTACTTC. This gives the protein CASSFQAYEEQYF.

The chain employs TRBV14 and TRBJ2-7; D is unresolved. Germline V gene sequence: CDR1 SGHDN, CDR2 FVKESK. V lost 0 bases and J 0 bases, leaving 15 bases between the germline ends. The CDR3 contains 17 residues. In nucleotides, the CDR3 is TGTGCCAGCAGCCAAGATCCCCACTACCGTGGCTCCTACGAGCAGTACTTC. Its translation is CASSQDPHYRGSYEQYF.

J is TRBJ2-7 and V is TRBV4-2, with 9 bases fitting TRBD1. The ends lost 2 bases at V and 3 bases at J; junction bases unmatched: 5. The CDR3 runs 15 residues. Per germline, CDR1 LGHNA and CDR2 YNFKEQ. CDR3 sequence reads: CASSQPGQGIYEQYF. CDR3 in DNA: TGTGCCAGCAGCCAACCGGGACAGGGAATCTACGAGCAGTACTTC.

The chain combines TRBV4-1 with TRBJ2-1; TRBD2 is a possible D gene (6 bases). The V gene lost 0 bases and the J gene lost 6 bases, with 12 bases spanning the gap. This CDR3 region has 15 residues. Germline V CDR1 and CDR2: MGHRA, YSYEKL. CDR3 residues: CASSQEGTLGNEQFF. Written as DNA, the CDR3 is TGCGCCAGCAGCCAAGAAGGGACTCTGGGCAATGAGCAGTTCTTC.

Details on this clone: Other DNA sequences of this sample code for an identical CDR3. The J gene is TRBJ1-5, the V gene TRBV28; 8 bases line up with TRBD1. V was clipped by 5 bases and J by 2 bases; unmatched bases: 5. This CDR3 is built from 15 residues. The V gene's germline CDR1 is MDHEN and CDR2 SYDVKM. The CDR3 DNA follows: TGTGCCAGCAGTCTTACAGGGGGTGGCAATCAGCCCCAGCATTTT. Translated, it gives CASSLTGGGNQPQHF. Variable domain in full (rest from reference TRBV28 and TRBJ1-5): DVKVTQSSRYLVKRTGEKVFLECVQDMDHENMFWYRQDPGLGLRLIYFSYDVKMKEKGDIPEGYSVSREKKERFSLILESASTNQTSMYLCASSLTGGGNQPQHFGDGTRLSIL.

The V gene is TRBV6-5, the J gene TRBJ2-7, with 7 bases aligning to TRBD2. J gave up 3 bases and V 2 bases, and 1 base lay outside the gene matches. The CDR3 sequence is 13 residues long. CDR1 and CDR2 from the germline V gene are MNHEY and SVGAGI. CDR3 loop: CASSYGGDYEQYF. CDR3 nucleotides: TGTGCCAGCAGTTACGGGGGGGACTACGAGCAGTACTTC.

The rearrangement uses TRBV6-1 and TRBJ1-6; no clear D gene. Between the trimmed V and J ends, which lost 3 bases and 8 bases, there was a span of 11 bases. Germline loops: CDR1 MNHNS, CDR2 SASEGT. The CDR3 is 14 residues long. CDR3 nucleotide sequence: TGTGCCAGCAGTGAGAATACAAGTTATTCACCCCTCCACTTT. Its protein product is CASSENTSYSPLHF.

J is TRBJ1-4 and V is TRBV6-1, with TRBD1 matching over 9 bases. The ends lost 5 bases at V and 7 bases at J; junction bases unmatched: 5. This CDR3 region has 14 residues. CDR1 and CDR2 from the germline V gene are MNHNS and SASEGT. This chain's CDR3 is CASSPGQGPEKLFF. The CDR3 region has the DNA TGTGCCAGCAGTCCGGGACAGGGACCTGAAAAACTGTTTTTT.

The chain employs TRBV10-3 and TRBJ1-3, with 8 bases identical to TRBD1. The trim removed 0 bases at V and 4 bases at J, leaving 5 bases unmatched. The length of the CDR3 is 16 residues. CDR1 is ENHRY and CDR2 is SYGVKD in the germline V gene. The chain's CDR3 is CAISESTGEGGNTIYF. The CDR3 DNA is TGTGCCATCAGTGAGTCGACAGGGGAGGGAGGAAACACCATATATTTT.